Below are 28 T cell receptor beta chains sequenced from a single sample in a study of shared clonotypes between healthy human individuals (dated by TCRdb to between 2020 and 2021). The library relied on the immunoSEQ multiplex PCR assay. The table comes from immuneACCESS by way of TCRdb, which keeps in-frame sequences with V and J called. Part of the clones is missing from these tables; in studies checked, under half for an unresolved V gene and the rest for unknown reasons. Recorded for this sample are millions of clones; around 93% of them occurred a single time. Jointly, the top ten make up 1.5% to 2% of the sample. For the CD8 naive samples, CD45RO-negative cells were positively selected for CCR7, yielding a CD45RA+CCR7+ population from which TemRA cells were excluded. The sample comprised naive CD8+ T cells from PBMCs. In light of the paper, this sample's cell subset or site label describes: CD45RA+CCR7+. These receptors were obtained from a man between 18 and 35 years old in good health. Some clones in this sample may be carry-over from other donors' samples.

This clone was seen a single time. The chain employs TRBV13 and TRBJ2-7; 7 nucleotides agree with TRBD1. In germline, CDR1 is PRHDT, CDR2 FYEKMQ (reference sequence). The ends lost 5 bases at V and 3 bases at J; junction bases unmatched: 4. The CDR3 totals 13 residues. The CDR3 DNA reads TGTGCCAGCAGCCCCCGACAGGGCTACGAGCAGTACTTC. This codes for CASSPRQGYEQYF.

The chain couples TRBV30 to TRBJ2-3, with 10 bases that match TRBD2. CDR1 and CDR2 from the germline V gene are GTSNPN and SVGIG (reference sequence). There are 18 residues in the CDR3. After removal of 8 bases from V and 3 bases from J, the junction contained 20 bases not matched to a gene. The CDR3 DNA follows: TGTGCCCCTCGGACTAGCGGAGGGGGGCCTGGGGGGACAGATACGCAGTATTTT. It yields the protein CAPRTSGGGPGGTDTQYF.

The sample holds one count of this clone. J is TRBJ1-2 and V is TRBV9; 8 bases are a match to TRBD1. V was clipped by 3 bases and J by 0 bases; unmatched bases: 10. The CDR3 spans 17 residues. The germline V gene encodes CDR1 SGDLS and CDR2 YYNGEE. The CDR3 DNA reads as TGTGCCAGCAGCGAGATGGACAGGGTCGTAGCTAACTATGGCTACACCTTC. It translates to CASSEMDRVVANYGYTF.

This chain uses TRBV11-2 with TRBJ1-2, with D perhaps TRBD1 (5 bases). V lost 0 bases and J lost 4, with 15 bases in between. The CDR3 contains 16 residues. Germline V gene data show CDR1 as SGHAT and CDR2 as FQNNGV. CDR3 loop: CASSLDGGPYRYGYTF. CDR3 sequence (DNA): TGTGCCAGCAGCTTAGATGGGGGTCCTTATCGCTATGGCTACACCTTC.

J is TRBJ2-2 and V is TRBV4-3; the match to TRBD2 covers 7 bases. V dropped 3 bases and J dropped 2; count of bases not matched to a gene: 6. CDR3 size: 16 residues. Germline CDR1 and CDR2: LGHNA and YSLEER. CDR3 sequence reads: CASSQTSGINTGELFF. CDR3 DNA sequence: TGCGCCAGCAGCCAGACAAGCGGGATAAACACCGGGGAGCTGTTTTTT.

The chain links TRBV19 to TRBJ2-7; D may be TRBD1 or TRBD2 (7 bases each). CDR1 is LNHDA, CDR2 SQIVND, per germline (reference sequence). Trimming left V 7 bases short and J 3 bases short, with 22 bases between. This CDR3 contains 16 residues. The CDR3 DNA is TGTGCCAGTAAAAGGGAGGGGACAGACTCTATCTACGAGCAGTACTTC. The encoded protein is CASKREGTDSIYEQYF.

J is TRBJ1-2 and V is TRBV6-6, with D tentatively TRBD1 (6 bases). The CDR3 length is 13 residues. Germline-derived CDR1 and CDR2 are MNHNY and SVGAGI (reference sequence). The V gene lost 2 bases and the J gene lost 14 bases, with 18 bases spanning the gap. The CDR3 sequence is CASSYGNSEGDTF. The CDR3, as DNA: TGTGCCAGCAGTTACGGGAATAGCGAGGGGGATACCTTC.

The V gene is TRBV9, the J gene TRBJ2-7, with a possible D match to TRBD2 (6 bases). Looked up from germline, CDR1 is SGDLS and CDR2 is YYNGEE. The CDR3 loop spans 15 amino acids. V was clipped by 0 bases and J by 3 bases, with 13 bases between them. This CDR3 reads CASSVEEGPLYEQYF. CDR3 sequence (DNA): TGTGCCAGCAGCGTAGAGGAGGGACCTCTCTACGAGCAGTACTTC.

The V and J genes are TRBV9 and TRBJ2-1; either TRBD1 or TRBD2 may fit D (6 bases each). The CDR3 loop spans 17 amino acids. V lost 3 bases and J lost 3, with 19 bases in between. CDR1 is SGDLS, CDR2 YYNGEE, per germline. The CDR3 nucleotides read TGTGCCAGCAGCGAGGAGGGGACATGGGAGAACTACAATGAGCAGTTCTTC. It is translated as CASSEEGTWENYNEQFF.

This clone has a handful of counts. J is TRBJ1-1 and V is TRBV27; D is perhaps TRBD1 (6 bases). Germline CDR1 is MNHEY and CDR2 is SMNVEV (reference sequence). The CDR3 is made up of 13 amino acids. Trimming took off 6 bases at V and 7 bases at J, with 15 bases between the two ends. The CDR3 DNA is TGTGCCAGCAGCCCCCGGGGGCCCGATGAAGCTTTCTTT. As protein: CASSPRGPDEAFF.

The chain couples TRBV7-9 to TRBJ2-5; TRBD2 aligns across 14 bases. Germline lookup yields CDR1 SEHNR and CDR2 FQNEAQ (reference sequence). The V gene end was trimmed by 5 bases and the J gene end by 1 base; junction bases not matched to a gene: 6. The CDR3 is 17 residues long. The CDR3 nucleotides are TGTGCCAGCAGCCCGCGGACTAGCGGGAGGATCCAAGAGACCCAGTACTTC. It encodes CASSPRTSGRIQETQYF.

The CDR3, as DNA: TGTGCCAGCAGCTCCTCCCAGGGGTTGGACTACAATGAGCAGTTCTTC. This translates into CASSSSQGLDYNEQFF. The chain uses TRBV11-2 and TRBJ2-1; D perhaps matches TRBD1 (6 bases). The germline V and J ends were trimmed by 4 bases and 3 bases, with 16 bases remaining between them. In germline, CDR1 is SGHAT, CDR2 FQNNGV. The CDR3 totals 16 residues.

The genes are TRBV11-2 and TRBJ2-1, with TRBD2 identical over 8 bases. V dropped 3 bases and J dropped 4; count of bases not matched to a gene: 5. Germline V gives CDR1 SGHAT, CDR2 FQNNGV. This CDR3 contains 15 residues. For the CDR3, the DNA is TGTGCCAGCAGCTTCAGCGGGAGCGAATACAATGAGCAGTTCTTC. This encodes CASSFSGSEYNEQFF.

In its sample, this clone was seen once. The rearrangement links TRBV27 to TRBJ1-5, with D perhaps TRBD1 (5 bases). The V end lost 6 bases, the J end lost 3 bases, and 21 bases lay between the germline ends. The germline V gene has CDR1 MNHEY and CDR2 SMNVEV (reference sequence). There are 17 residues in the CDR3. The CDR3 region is CASSLLAGNLINQPQHF. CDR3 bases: TGTGCCAGCAGCCTATTAGCAGGGAATCTTATCAATCAGCCCCAGCATTTT.

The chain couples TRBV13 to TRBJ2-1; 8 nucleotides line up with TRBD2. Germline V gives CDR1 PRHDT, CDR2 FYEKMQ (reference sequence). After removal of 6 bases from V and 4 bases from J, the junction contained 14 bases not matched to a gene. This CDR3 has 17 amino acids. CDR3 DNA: TGTGCCAGCAGACCCTCCCTTCGACTAGCGCCTTACAATGAGCAGTTCTTC. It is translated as CASRPSLRLAPYNEQFF.

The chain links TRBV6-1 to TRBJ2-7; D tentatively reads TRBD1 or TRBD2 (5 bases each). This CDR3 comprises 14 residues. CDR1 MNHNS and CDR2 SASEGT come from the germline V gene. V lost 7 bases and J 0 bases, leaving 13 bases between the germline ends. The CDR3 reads CASNWDPSSYEQYF. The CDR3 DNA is TGTGCCAGCAATTGGGACCCGAGCTCCTACGAGCAGTACTTC.

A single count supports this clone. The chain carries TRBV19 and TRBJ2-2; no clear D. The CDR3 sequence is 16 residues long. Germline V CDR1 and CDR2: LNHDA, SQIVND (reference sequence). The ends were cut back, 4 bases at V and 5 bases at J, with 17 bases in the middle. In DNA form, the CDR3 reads TGTGCCAGTAGTACAAGTCCTTGGCTTGAAACCGGGGAGCTGTTTTTT. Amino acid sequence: CASSTSPWLETGELFF.

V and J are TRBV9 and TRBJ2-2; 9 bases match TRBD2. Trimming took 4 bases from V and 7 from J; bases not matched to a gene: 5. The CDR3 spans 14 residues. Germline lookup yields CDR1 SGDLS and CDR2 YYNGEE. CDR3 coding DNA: TGTGCCAGCAGCTTAGCGGGAGAGGACGGGGAGCTGTTTTTT. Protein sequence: CASSLAGEDGELFF.

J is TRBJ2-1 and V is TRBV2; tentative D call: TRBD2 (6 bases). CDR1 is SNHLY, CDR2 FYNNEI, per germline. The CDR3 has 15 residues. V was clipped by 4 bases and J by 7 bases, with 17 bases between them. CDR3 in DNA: TGTGCCAGCAGTGCGAAAGGGGACTTCCAAAATGAGCAGTTCTTC. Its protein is CASSAKGDFQNEQFF. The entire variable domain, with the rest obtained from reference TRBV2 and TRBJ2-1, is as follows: EPEVTQTPSHQVTQMGQEVILRCVPISNHLYFYWYRQILGQKVEFLVSFYNNEISEKSEIFDDQFSVERPDGSNFTLKIRSTKLEDSAMYFCASSAKGDFQNEQFFGPGTRLTVL.

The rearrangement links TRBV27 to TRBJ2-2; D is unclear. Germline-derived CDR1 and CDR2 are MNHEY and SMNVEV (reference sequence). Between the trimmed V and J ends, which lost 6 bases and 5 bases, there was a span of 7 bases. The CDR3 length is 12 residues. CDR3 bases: TGTGCCAGCAGGTCGGTTACCGGGGAGCTGTTTTTT. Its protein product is CASRSVTGELFF.

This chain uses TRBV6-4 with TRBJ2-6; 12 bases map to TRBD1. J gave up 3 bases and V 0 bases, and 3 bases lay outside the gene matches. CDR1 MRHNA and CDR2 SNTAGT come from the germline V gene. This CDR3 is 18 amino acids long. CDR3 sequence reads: CASSDSGQGASGANVLTF. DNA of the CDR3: TGTGCCAGCAGTGACTCGGGACAGGGGGCAAGTGGGGCCAACGTCCTGACTTTC.

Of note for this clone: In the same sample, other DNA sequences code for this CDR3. The CDR3 DNA reads TGCGCCAGCAGCTTGGCCTTGGGTTACGAGCAGTACTTC. It yields the protein CASSLALGYEQYF. This chain connects TRBV5-1 to TRBJ2-7; D is ambiguous. CDR3 length: 13 residues. The ends were cut back, 0 bases at V and 4 bases at J, with 8 bases in the middle. Germline CDR1 reads SGHRS; CDR2 reads YFSETQ.

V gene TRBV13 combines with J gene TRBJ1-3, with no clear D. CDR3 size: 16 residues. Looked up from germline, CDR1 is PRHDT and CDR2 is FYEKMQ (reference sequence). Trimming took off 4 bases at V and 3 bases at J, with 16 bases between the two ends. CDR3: CASSSPPSVYGNTIYF. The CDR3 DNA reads TGTGCCAGCAGCTCCCCGCCCTCCGTCTATGGAAACACCATATATTTT.

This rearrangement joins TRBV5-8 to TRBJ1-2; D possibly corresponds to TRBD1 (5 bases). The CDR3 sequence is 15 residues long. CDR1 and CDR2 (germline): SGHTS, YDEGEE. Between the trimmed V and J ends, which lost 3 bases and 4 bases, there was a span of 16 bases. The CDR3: CASSSQQALAYGYTF. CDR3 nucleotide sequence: TGTGCCAGCAGCTCCCAACAGGCTCTCGCCTATGGCTACACCTTC.

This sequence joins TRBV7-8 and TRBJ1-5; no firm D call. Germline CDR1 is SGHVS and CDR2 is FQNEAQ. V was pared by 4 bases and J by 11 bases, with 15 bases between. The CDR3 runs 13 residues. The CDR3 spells CASSSQSWSSQHF. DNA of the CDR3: TGTGCCAGCAGCTCACAATCATGGTCCTCCCAGCATTTT.

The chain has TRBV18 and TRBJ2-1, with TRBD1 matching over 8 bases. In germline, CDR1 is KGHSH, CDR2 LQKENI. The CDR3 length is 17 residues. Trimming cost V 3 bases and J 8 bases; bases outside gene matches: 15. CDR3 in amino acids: CASSPSRTLTGVDEQFF. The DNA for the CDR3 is TGTGCCAGCTCACCGAGTCGTACCTTGACAGGGGTTGATGAGCAGTTCTTC.

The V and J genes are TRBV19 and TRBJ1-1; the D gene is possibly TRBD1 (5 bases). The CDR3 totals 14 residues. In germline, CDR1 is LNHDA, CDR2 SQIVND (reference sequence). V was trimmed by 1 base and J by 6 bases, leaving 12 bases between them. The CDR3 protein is CASSIGWGNSEAFF. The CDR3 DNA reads TGTGCCAGTAGTATAGGGTGGGGCAACTCTGAAGCTTTCTTT.

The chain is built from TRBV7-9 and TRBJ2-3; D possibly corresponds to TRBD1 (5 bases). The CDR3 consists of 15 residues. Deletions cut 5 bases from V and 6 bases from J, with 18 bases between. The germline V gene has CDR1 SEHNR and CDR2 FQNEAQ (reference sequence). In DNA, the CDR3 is TGTGCCAGCAGCCCGAGGTTCAGGGAAGGGGATACGCAGTATTTT. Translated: CASSPRFREGDTQYF.